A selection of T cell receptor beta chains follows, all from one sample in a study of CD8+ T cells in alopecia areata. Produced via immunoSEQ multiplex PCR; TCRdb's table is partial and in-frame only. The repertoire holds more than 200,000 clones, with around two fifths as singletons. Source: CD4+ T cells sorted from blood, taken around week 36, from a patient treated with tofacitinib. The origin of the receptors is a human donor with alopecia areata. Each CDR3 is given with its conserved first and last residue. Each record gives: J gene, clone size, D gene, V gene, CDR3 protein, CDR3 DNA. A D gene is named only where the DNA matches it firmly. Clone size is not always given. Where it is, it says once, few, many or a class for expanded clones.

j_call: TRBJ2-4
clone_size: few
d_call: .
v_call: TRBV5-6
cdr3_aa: CASSFYRVEGRNIQYF
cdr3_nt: TGTGCCAGCAGCTTTTACAGGGTTGAGGGGAGAAACATTCAGTACTTC

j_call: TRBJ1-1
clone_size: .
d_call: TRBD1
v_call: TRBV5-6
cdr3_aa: CASSRGQGPFF
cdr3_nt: TGTGCCAGCAGCAGGGGACAGGGACCTTTCTTT

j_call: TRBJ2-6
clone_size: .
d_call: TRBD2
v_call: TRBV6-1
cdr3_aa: CASSGTSLGVAANVLTF
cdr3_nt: TGTGCCAGCAGTGGGACTAGTCTCGGCGTGGCGGCCAACGTCCTGACTTTC

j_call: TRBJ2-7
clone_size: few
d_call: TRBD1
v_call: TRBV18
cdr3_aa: CASSSTGTGYNEQYF
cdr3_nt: TGTGCCAGCTCATCAACCGGGACAGGGTATAACGAGCAGTACTTC

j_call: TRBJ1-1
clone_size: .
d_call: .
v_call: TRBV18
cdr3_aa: CASLARTLLSHMNTEAFF
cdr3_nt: TGTGCCAGCTTGGCCCGGACCCTCCTTTCTCACATGAACACTGAAGCTTTCTTT

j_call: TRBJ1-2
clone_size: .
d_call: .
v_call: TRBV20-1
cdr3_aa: CSARDDGYTF
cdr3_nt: TGCAGTGCTAGGGATGATGGCTACACCTTC

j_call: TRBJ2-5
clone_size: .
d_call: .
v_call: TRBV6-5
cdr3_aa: CASKLGEETQYF
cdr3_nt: TGTGCCAGCAAGTTGGGAGAAGAGACCCAGTACTTC

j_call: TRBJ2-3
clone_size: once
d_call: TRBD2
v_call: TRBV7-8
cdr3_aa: CASSLELAASTDTQYF
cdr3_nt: TGTGCCAGCAGCTTAGAACTAGCGGCTAGCACAGATACGCAGTATTTT

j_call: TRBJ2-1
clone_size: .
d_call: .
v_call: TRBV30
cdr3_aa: CAWSTGRRDEQFF
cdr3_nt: TGTGCCTGGAGCACGGGACGAAGGGATGAGCAGTTCTTC

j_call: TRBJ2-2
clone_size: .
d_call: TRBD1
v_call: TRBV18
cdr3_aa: CASSLGQGALTGELFF
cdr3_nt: TGTGCCAGCTCACTCGGACAGGGGGCGCTCACCGGGGAGCTGTTTTTT

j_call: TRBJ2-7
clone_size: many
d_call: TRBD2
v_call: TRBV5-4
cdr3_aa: CASSNPGLAEYEQYF
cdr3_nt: TGTGCCAGCAGCAATCCGGGACTAGCGGAGTACGAGCAGTACTTC

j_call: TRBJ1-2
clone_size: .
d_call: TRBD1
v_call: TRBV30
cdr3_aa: CAWTVDRGGYGYTF
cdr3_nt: TGTGCCTGGACCGTGGACAGGGGAGGATATGGCTACACCTTC

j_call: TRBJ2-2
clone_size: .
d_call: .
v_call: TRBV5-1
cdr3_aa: CASSPVRGKNTGELFF
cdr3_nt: TGCGCCAGCAGCCCCGTCCGTGGGAAGAACACCGGGGAGCTGTTTTTT

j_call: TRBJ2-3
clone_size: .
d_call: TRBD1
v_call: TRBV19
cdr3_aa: CASSSPGQGTDTQYF
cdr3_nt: TGTGCCAGTAGTTCGCCGGGACAGGGGACAGATACGCAGTATTTT

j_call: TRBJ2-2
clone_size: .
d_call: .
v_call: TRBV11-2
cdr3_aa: CASSLVSTGELFF
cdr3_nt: TGTGCCAGCAGCTTAGTTTCAACCGGGGAGCTGTTTTTT

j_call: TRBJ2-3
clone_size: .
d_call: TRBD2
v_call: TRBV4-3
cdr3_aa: CASSLLAGVTDTQYF
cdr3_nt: TGCGCCAGCAGCCTACTAGCGGGAGTTACAGATACGCAGTATTTT

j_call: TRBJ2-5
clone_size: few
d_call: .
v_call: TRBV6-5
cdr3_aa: CASSPSGRGQETQYF
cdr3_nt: TGTGCCAGCAGTCCCTCCGGCCGCGGGCAAGAGACCCAGTACTTC

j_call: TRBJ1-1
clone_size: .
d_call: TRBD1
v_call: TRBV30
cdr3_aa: CAWSIPGTGNTEAFF
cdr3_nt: TGTGCCTGGAGTATCCCCGGGACAGGAAACACTGAAGCTTTCTTT

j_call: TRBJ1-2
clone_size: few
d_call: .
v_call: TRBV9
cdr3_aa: CASSVGGSYGYTF
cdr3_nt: TGTGCCAGCAGCGTCGGAGGAAGCTATGGCTACACCTTC

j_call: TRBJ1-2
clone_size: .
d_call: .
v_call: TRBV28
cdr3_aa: CASSSGPGNYGYTF
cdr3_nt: TGTGCCAGCAGTTCCGGGCCTGGGAACTATGGCTACACCTTC

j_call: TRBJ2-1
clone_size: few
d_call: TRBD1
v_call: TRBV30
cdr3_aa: CAWRGQAFNEQFF
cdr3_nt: TGTGCCTGGAGGGGACAGGCCTTCAATGAGCAGTTCTTC

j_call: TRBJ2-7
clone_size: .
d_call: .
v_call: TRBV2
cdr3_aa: CASRDRTERYEQYF
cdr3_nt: TGTGCCAGCAGAGATCGGACGGAACGTTACGAGCAGTACTTC

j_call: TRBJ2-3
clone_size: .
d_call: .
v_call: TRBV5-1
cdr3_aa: CASSSGQSDTQYF
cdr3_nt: TGCGCCAGCAGCAGCGGACAGTCAGATACGCAGTATTTT

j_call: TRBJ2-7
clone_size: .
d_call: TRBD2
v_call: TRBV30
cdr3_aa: CAWKELAGVYEQYF
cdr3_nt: TGTGCCTGGAAGGAGCTAGCGGGAGTCTACGAGCAGTACTTC

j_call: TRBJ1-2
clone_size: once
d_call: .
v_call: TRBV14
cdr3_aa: CASSPRTGWDIHGYTF
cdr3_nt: TGTGCCAGCAGCCCTCGGACGGGGTGGGATATACATGGCTACACCTTC

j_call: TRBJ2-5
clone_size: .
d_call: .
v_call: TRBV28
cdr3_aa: CASSVSRGQETQYF
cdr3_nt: TGTGCCAGCAGTGTGAGCAGGGGTCAAGAGACCCAGTACTTC

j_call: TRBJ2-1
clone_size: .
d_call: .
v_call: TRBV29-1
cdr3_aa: CSLGERGHGEQFF
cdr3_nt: TGCAGTTTGGGGGAAAGGGGACATGGTGAGCAGTTCTTC

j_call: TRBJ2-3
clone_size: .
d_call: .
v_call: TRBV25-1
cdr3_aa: CASSRRDTQYF
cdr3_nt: TGTGCCAGCAGTAGACGGGATACGCAGTATTTT

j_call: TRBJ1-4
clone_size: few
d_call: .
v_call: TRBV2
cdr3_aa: CASSVQGFGKLFF
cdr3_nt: TGTGCCAGCAGTGTTCAGGGCTTCGGAAAACTGTTTTTT

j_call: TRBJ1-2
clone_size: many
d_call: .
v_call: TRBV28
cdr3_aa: CASSLSPRGNYGYTF
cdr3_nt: TGTGCCAGCAGTTTGTCACCCAGGGGTAACTATGGCTACACCTTC

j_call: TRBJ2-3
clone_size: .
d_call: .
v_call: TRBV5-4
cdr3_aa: CASRKGTSTDTQYF
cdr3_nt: TGTGCCAGCAGAAAGGGTACCAGCACAGATACGCAGTATTTT

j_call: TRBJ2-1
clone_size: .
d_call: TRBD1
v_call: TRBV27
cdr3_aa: CASREGQGVYNEQFF
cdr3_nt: TGTGCCAGCCGCGAAGGACAGGGGGTGTACAATGAGCAGTTCTTC

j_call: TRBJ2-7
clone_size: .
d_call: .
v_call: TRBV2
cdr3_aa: CASSFLLGGSYEQYF
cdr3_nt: TGTGCCAGCAGTTTCCTACTCGGTGGTTCCTACGAGCAGTACTTC

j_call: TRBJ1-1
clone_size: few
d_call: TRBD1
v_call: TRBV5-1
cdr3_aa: CASSTGGNTEAFF
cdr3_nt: TGCGCCAGCAGTACAGGGGGGAACACTGAAGCTTTCTTT

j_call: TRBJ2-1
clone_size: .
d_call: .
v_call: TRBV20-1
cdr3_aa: CSAETNNEQFF
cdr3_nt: TGCAGTGCCGAAACCAACAATGAGCAGTTCTTC

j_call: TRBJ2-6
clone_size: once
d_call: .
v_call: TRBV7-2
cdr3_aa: CASSFRGLGANVLTF
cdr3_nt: TGTGCCAGCAGCTTTCGGGGGCTGGGGGCCAACGTCCTGACTTTC

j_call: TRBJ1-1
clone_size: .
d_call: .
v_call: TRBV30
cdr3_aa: CAWIRGREAFF
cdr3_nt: TGTGCCTGGATTAGGGGACGTGAAGCTTTCTTT

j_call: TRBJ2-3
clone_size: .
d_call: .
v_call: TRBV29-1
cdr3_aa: CSVLGGDTQYF
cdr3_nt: TGCAGCGTGCTCGGTGGGGATACGCAGTATTTT

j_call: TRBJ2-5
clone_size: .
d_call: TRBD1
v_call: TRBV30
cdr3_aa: CAWSSLTPRDRGPETQYF
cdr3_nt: TGTGCCTGGAGTTCCCTCACCCCCCGGGACAGGGGTCCTGAGACCCAGTACTTC

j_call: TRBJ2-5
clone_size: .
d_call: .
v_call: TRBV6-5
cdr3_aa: CASSYGFGDPQETQYF
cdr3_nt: TGTGCCAGCAGTTACGGGTTTGGGGATCCACAAGAGACCCAGTACTTC

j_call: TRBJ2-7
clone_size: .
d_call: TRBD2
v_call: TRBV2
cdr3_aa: CASSDTLGGSTSYEQYF
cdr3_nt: TGTGCCAGCAGTGATACCCTGGGAGGGTCCACTTCCTACGAGCAGTACTTC

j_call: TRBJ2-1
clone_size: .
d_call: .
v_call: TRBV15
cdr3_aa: CATSIRVGAFGEQFF
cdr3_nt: TGTGCCACCAGCATCAGGGTTGGGGCGTTTGGTGAGCAGTTCTTC

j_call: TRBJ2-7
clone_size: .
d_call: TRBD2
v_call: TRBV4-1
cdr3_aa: CASSQGGGRASYEQYF
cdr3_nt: TGCGCCAGCAGCCAGGGGGGCGGGAGGGCCAGCTACGAGCAGTACTTC

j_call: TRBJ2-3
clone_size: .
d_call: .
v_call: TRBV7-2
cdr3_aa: CASSLLPSVQRDTQYF
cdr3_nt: TGTGCCAGCAGCTTGTTGCCTAGCGTTCAGCGGGATACGCAGTATTTT

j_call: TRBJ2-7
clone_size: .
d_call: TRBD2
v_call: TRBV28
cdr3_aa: CASSSSGATYEQYF
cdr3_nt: TGTGCCAGCAGTTCTAGCGGAGCAACCTACGAGCAGTACTTC

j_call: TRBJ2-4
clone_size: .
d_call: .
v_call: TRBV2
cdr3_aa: CASSEPTDRMENIQYF
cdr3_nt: TGTGCCAGCAGTGAACCCACGGACCGGATGGAAAACATTCAGTACTTC

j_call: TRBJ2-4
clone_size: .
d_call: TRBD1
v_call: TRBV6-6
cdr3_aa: CASSAPGQAKNIQYF
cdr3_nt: TGTGCCAGCAGTGCCCCGGGACAGGCGAAAAACATTCAGTACTTC

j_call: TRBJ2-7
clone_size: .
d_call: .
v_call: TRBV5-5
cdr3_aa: CASSQTIGQFGVQSYEQYF
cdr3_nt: TGCGCCAGCAGCCAGACGATCGGACAGTTCGGGGTTCAATCCTACGAGCAGTACTTC

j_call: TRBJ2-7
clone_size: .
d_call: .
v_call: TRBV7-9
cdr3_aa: CASSPEGDEQYF
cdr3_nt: TGTGCCAGCAGCCCGGAGGGAGACGAGCAGTACTTC

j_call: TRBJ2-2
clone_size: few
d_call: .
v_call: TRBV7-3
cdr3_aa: CASSLSGGANTGELFF
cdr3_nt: TGTGCCAGCAGCTTAAGTGGCGGCGCGAACACCGGGGAGCTGTTTTTT